Detailed here is one T cell receptor (beta chain). The antigen is unknown. Quantitative barcoded 5'-RACE was used to prepare TCR beta libraries. TCRdb fed the 5' RACE reads into MiXCR, producing one record per CDR3 protein. The sample lists about 160,000 distinct CDR3 sequences, 9.8% occurring once. This record belongs to a study of CD8 T cells in ankylosing spondylitis. Study findings and constraints: Matched ankylosing spondylitis synovial fluid reportedly contained a significantly enriched population of disease-linked clones.

The specimen was blood, either unsorted or a sorted T cell fraction (not recorded which). This TCR came from a female donor with ankylosing spondylitis or in good health (not recorded which).

The CDR3 DNA follows: TGCAGTGCTAGAGATAAACAGGGTTCCTACGAGCAGTACTTC. Amino acids: CSARDKQGSYEQYF. The V call is TRBV20-1, the J call TRBJ2-7; tentative D call: TRBD1 (6 bases). Germline V CDR1 and CDR2: DFQATT, SNEGSKA (reference sequence). This CDR3 contains 14 residues. V was pared by 0 bases and J by 1 base, with 10 bases between.